The sequence of this T cell receptor beta chain was determined in a study of early T cells in non-severe SARS-CoV-2 infection. Across the whole study: From unsorted whole blood, bulk RNA was sequenced, and the chains remained unpaired. Overall study results and limits: Comparison of clonotypes with VDJdb favored anti-spike CD8 responses while missing private and CD4 specificities.

CDR3 length: 16 residues. CDR1 SQVTM and CDR2 ANQGSEA come from the germline V gene. Trimming took 4 bases from V and 6 from J; bases not matched to a gene: 15. This clonotype was counted ten times or more. Its cognate antigen is unknown. In the library, individual cDNA molecules carried attached unique molecular identifiers. TCRdb used MiXCR to reprocess the 5' RACE reads, holding one entry per CDR3 protein. The sample lists about 77,000 distinct CDR3 sequences, 8.5% to 10% occurring once. Sequencing used whole blood. The receptor comes from an adult who was a healthcare worker with PCR-confirmed SARS-CoV-2 infection or an uninfected control (not recorded which). This rearrangement joins TRBV29-1 to TRBJ2-5, with 9 bases lining up with TRBD1. DNA of the CDR3: TGCAGCGTTGCTCGTGCCGGGACAGGGATGGCGAAGACCCAGTACTTC. Amino acid sequence: CSVARAGTGMAKTQYF. Together with reference TRBV29-1 and TRBJ2-5, the CDR3 gives the full variable domain: SAVISQKPSRDICQRGTSLTIQCQVDSQVTMMFWYRQQPGQSLTLIATANQGSEATYESGFVIDKFPISRPNLTFSTLTVSNMSPEDSSIYLCSVARAGTGMAKTQYFGPGTRLLVL.